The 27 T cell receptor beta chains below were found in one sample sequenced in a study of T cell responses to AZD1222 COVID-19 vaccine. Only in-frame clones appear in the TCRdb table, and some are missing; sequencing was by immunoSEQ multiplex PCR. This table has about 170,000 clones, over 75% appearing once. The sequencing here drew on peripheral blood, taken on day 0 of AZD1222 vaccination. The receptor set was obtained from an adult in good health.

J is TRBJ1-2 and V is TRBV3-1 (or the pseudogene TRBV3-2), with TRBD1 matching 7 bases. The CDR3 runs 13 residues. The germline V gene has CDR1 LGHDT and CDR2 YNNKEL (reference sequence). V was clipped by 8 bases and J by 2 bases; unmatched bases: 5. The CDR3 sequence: CASLQTGNYGYTF. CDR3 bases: TGTGCCAGCCTTCAGACAGGGAACTATGGCTACACCTTC.

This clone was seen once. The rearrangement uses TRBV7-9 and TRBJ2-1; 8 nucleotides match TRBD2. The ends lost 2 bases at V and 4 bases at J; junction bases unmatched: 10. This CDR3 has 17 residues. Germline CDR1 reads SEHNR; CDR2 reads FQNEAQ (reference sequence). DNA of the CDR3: TGTGCCAGCAGCTTAAATCCGGCGGGGGGTCGTTACAATGAGCAGTTCTTC. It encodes CASSLNPAGGRYNEQFF.

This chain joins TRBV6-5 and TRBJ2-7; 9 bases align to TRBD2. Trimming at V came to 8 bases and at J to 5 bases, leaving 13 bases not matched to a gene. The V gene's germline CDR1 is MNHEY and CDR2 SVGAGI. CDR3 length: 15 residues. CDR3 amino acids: CASPPGLAIIHEQYV. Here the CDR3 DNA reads TGTGCCAGCCCACCGGGACTAGCTATTATCCACGAGCAGTACGTC.

CDR3 sequence reads: CASSQVRVPLEKLFF. The CDR3 nucleotides read TGTGCCAGCAGCCAAGTCCGGGTACCCTTAGAAAAACTGTTTTTT. The chain has TRBV4-2 and TRBJ1-4, with unresolved D. The CDR3 has 15 residues. Germline assignment: CDR1 LGHNA and CDR2 YNFKEQ. Trimming took off 1 base at V and 8 bases at J, with 14 bases between the two ends.

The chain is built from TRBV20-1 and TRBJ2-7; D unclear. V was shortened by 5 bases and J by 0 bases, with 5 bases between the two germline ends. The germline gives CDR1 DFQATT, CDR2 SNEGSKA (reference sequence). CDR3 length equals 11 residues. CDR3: CSAGSSYEQYV. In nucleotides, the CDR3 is TGCAGTGCTGGTAGCTCCTACGAGCAGTACGTC.

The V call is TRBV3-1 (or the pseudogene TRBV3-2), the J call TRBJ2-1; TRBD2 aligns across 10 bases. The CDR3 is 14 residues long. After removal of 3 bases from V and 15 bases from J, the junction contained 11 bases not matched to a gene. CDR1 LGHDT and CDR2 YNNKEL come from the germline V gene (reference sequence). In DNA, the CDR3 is TGTGCCAGCAGCCACCAGCGGGGGGGCCGGTGGCTGTTCTTC. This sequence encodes CASSHQRGGRWLFF.

In DNA form, the CDR3 reads TGTGCCAGTAGTCAAGACTACGAGCAGTACTTC. Amino acid sequence: CASSQDYEQYF. V usage is TRBV19 and J usage is TRBJ2-7; D not certain. V was pared by 5 bases and J by 3 bases, with 5 bases between. The CDR3 runs 11 residues. From germline, CDR1 is LNHDA and CDR2 SQIVND (reference sequence).

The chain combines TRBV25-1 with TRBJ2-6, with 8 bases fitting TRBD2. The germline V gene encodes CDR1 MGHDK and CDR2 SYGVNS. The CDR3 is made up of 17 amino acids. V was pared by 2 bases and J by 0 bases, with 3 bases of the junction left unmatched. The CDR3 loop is CASSESGGLSGANVLTF. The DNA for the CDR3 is TGTGCCAGCAGTGAAAGCGGGGGCCTCTCTGGGGCCAACGTCCTGACTTTC.

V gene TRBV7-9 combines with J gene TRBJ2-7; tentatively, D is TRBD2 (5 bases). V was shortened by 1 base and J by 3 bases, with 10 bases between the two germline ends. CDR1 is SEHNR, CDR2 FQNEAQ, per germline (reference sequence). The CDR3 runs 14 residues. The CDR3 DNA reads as TGTGCCAGCAGCTTAGGGGAGAGGGACTACGAGCAGTACTTC. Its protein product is CASSLGERDYEQYF.

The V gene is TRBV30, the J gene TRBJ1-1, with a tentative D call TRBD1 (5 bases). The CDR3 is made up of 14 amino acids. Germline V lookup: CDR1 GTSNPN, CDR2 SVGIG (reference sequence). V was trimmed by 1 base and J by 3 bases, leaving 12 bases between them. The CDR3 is CAWSAPQGHTEAFF. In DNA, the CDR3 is TGTGCCTGGAGTGCCCCTCAGGGCCACACTGAAGCTTTCTTT.

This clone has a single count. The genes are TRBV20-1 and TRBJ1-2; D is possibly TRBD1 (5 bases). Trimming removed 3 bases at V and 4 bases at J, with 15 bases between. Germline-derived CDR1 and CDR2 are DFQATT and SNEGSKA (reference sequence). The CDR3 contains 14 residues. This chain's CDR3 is CSASISFGGYGYTF. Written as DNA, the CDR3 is TGCAGTGCTAGTATTTCTTTTGGGGGCTATGGCTACACCTTC.

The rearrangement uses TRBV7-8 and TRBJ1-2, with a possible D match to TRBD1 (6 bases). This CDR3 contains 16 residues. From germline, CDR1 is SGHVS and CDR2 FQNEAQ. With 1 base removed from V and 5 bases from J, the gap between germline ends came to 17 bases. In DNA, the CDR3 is TGTGCCAGCAGCTTAGATCTGGGGGCCGGTGGGTATGGCTACACCTTC. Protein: CASSLDLGAGGYGYTF.

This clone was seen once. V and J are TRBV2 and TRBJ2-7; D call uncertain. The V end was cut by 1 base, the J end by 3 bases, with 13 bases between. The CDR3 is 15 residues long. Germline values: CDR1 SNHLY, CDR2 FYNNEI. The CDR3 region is CASSEGGPSLYEQYV. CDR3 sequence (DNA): TGTGCCAGCAGTGAAGGTGGACCTTCCCTCTACGAGCAGTACGTC.

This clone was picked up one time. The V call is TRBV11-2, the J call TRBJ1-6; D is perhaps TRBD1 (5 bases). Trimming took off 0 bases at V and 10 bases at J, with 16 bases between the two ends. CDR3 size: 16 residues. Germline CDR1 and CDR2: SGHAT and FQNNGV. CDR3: CASSLDRRGFRSPLHF. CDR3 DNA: TGTGCCAGCAGCTTAGATCGGCGGGGGTTTAGGTCACCCCTCCACTTT.

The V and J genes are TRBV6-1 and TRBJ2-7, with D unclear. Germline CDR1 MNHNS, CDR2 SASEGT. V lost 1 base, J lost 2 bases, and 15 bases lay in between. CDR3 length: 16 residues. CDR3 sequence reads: CASSEVGRDGAYEQYV. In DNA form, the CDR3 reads TGTGCCAGCAGTGAAGTAGGGCGAGACGGTGCCTACGAGCAGTACGTC.

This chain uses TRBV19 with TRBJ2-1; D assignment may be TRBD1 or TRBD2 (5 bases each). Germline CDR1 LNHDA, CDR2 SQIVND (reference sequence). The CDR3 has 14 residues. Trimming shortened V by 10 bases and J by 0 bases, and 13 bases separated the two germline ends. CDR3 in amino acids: CATWDGYSYNEQFF. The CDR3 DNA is TGTGCCACCTGGGACGGGTACTCCTACAATGAGCAGTTCTTC. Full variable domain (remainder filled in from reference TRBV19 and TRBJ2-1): DGGITQSPKYLFRKEGQNVTLSCEQNLNHDAMYWYRQDPGQGLRLIYYSQIVNDFQKGDIAEGYSVSREKKESFPLTVTSAQKNPTAFYLCATWDGYSYNEQFFGPGTRLTVL.

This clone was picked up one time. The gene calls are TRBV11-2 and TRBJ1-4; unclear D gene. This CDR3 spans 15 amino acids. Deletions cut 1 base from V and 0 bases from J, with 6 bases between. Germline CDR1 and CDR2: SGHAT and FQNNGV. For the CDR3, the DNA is TGTGCCAGCAGCTTAGCGGGTCCAACTAATGAAAAACTGTTTTTT. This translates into CASSLAGPTNEKLFF.

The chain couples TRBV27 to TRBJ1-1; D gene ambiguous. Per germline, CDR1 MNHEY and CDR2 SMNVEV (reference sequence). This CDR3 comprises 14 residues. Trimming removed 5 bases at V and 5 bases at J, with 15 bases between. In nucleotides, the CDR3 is TGTGCCAGCAGTACGACGGGATTAGGAACTGAAGCTTTCTTT. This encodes CASSTTGLGTEAFF.

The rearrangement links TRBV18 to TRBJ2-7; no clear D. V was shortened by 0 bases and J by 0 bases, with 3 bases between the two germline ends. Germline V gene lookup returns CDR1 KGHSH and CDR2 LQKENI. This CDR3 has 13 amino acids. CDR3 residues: CASSPPRSYEQYF. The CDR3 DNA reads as TGTGCCAGCTCACCACCCCGCTCCTACGAGCAGTACTTC.

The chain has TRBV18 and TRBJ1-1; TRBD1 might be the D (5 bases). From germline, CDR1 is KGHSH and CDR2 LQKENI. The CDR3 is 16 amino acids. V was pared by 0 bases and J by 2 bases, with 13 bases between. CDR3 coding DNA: TGTGCCAGCTCACCACCCAGCAGAGGGGATAACACTGAAGCTTTCTTT. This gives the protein CASSPPSRGDNTEAFF.

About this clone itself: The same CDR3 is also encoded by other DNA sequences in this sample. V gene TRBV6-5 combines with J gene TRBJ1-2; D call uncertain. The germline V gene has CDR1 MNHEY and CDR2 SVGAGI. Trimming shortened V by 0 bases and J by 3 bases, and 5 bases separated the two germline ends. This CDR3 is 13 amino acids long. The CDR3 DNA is TGTGCCAGCAGTTACTCTGGGGACTATGGCTACACCTTC. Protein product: CASSYSGDYGYTF.

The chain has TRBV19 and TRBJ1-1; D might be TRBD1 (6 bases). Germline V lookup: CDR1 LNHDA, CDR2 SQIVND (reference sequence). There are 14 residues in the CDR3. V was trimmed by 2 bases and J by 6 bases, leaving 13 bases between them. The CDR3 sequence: CASSIRQGTAEAFF. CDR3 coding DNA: TGTGCCAGTAGTATAAGGCAGGGGACCGCTGAAGCTTTCTTT.

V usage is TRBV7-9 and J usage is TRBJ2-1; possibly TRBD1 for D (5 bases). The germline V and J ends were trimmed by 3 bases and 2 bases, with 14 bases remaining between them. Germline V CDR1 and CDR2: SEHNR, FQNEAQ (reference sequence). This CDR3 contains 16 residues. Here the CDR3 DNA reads TGTGCCAGCAGCTTTAGGCGCACAGGTACCTACAATGAGCAGTTCTTC. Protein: CASSFRRTGTYNEQFF.

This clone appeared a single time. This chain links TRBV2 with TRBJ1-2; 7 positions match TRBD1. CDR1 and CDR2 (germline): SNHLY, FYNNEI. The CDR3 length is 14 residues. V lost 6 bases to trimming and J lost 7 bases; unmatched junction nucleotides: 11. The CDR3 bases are TGTGCCAGCAGACCTTATCGACAGGGCATTGGCTACACCTTC. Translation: CASRPYRQGIGYTF.

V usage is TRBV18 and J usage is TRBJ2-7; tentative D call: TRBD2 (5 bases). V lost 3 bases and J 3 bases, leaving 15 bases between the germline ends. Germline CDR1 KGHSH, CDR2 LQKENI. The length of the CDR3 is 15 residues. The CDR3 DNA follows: TGTGCCAGCTCACCCCGACGGGAATTGAGCTACGAGCAGTACTTC. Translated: CASSPRRELSYEQYF.

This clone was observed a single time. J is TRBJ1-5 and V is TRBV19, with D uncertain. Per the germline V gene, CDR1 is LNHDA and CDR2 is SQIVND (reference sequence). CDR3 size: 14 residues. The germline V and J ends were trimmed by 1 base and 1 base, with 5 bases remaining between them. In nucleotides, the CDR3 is TGTGCCAGTAGTATAGTGGGGAGCAATCAGCCCCAGCATTTT. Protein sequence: CASSIVGSNQPQHF.

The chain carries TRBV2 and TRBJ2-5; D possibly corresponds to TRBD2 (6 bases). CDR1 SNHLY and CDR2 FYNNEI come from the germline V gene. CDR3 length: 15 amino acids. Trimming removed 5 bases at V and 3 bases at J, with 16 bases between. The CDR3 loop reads CASSPLLASEETQYF. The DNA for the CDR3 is TGTGCCAGCAGTCCCTTACTAGCCTCCGAAGAGACCCAGTACTTC.